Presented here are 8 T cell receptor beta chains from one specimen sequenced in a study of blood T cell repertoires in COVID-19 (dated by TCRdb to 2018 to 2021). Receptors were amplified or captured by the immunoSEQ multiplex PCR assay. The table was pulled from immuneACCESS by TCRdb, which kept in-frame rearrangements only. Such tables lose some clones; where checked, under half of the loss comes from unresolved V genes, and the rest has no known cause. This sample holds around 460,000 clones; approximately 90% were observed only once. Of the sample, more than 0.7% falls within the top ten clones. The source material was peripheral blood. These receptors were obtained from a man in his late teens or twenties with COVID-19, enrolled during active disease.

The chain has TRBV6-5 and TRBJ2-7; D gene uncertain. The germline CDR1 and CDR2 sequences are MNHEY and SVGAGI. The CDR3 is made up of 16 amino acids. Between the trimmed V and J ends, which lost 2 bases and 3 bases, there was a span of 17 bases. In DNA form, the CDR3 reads TGTGCCAGCAGTTACAGGTTTCGAGCCTCGGGCTACGAGCAGTACTTC. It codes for CASSYRFRASGYEQYF.

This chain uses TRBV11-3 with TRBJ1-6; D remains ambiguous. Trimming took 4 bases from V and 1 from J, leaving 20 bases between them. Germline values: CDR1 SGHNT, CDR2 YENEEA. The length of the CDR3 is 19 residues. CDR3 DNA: TGTGCCAGCAGCTCTACCAGCCGCCCACCGAGGTCCTATAATTCACCCCTCCACTTT. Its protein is CASSSTSRPPRSYNSPLHF.

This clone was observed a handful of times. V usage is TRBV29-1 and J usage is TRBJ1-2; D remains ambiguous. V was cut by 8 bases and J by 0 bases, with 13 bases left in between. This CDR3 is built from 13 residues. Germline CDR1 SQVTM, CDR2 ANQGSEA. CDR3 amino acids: CSSDGGANYGYTF. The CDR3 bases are TGCAGCTCGGACGGCGGAGCTAACTATGGCTACACCTTC.

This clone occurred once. The CDR3 DNA sequence: TGCGCCAGCAGCCTTGGACTAGCGGGGGGTTACGAGCAGTACTTC. Its translation is CASSLGLAGGYEQYF. This chain connects TRBV4-1 to TRBJ2-7, with 14 bases lining up with TRBD2. Germline CDR1 and CDR2: MGHRA and YSYEKL. The CDR3 sequence is 15 residues long. The trim removed 4 bases at V and 4 bases at J, leaving 3 bases unmatched.

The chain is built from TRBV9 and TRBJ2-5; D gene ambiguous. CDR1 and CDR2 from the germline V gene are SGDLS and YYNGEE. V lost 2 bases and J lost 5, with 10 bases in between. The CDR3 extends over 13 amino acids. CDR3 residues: CASSVSLGETQYF. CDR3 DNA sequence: TGTGCCAGCAGCGTGAGTCTGGGCGAGACCCAGTACTTC.

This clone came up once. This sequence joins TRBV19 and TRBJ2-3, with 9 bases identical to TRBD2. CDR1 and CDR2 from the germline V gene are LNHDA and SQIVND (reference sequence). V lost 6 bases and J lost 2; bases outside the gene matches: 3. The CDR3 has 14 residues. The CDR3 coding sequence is TGTGCCAGTAGGGCTAGCGGGACCACAGATACGCAGTATTTT. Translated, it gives CASRASGTTDTQYF.

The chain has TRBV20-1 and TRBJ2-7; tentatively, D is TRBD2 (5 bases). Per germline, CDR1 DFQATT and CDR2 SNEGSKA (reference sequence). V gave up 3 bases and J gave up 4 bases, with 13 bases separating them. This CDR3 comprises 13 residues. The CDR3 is CSASPSGNYEQYF. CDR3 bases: TGCAGTGCTAGTCCCAGCGGAAATTACGAGCAGTACTTC.

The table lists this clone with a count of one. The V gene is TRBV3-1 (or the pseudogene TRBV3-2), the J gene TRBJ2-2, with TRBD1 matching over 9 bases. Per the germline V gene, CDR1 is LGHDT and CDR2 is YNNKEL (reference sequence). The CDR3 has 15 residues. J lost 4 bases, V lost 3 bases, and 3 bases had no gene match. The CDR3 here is CASSQRTGVTGELFF. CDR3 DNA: TGTGCCAGCAGCCAGCGGACAGGGGTCACCGGGGAGCTGTTTTTT.